Ten or more counts support the clone carrying this TCR beta chain. The CDR3 spans 12 residues. V was pared by 6 bases and J by 0 bases, with 8 bases between. Germline CDR1 is DFQATT and CDR2 is SNEGSKA (reference sequence). The data belong to a study of T cells in Graves' hyperthyroidism and ophthalmopathy. Uncontrolled infection, other autoimmune disease, pregnancy or lactation led to exclusion. Clinical symptoms, serum thyroxine, TRAb, thyroid ultrasound and orbital computed tomography informed diagnoses. Amplification yielded TCR beta CDR3 regions, with RNA transcripts as the source. In the first-round RT-PCR of the TCR CDR3, the HTBI primer set was used. TCRdb redid the calling of the multiplex PCR reads with MiXCR, one entry per CDR3 protein. In the table there are hundreds of thousands of distinct CDR3 sequences, less than 45% of which are singletons.

This clonotype was sampled from an adult man with Graves' disease, either hyperthyroidism or ophthalmopathy (not recorded which). J is TRBJ1-2 and V is TRBV20-1; D not resolved. The specimen sequenced was peripheral blood or thyroid tissue (not recorded which). The DNA of the CDR3 is TGCAGTGCGGGCAGTACTAACTATGGCTACACCTTC. This gives the protein CSAGSTNYGYTF.